A selection of T cell receptor beta chains follows, all from one sample in a study of blood T cell repertoires in COVID-19. Sequencing used immunoSEQ multiplex PCR; TCRdb keeps in-frame clones, though not all of them. The profile covers approximately 170,000 clones, with roughly nine tenths appearing a single time and 1.5% to 2% taken by the ten largest. Sequencing was done on a sample of peripheral blood. These receptors all come from a man younger than 35 who had recovered from COVID-19. Both conserved end residues are part of each CDR3. Each record gives: clone size, D gene, J gene, V gene, CDR3 DNA, CDR3 protein. A D gene is named only where the DNA matches it firmly. The size entry is marked missing in some rows and otherwise reads once, few, many or a size class.

clone size: NA; D gene: NA; J gene: TRBJ1-5; V gene: TRBV7-9; CDR3 DNA: TGTGCCAGCAGCCTCGGGGACACCCCTTCCCAACCCCAGCATTTT; CDR3 protein: CASSLGDTPSQPQHF
clone size: NA; D gene: NA; J gene: TRBJ2-7; V gene: TRBV27; CDR3 DNA: TGTGCCAGCAGCCCCGGGACATCATGGGGTTACGAGCAGTACTTC; CDR3 protein: CASSPGTSWGYEQYF
clone size: NA; D gene: NA; J gene: TRBJ2-1; V gene: TRBV24-1; CDR3 DNA: TGTGCCACCAGTGGAGGTAGCGGCAGTGTTAATGAGCAGTTCTTC; CDR3 protein: CATSGGSGSVNEQFF
clone size: NA; D gene: TRBD1; J gene: TRBJ2-7; V gene: TRBV28; CDR3 DNA: TGTGCCCTCCAGGGGGCCGGGTCCTACGAGCAGTACTTC; CDR3 protein: CALQGAGSYEQYF
clone size: NA; D gene: NA; J gene: TRBJ1-2; V gene: TRBV6-1; CDR3 DNA: TGTGCCAGCAGTGACACGAACCCCGGGAACTATGGCTACACCTTC; CDR3 protein: CASSDTNPGNYGYTF
clone size: NA; D gene: NA; J gene: TRBJ1-6; V gene: TRBV28; CDR3 DNA: TGTGCCAGCAGTATCACAGGATTCGGGTCACCCCTCCACTTT; CDR3 protein: CASSITGFGSPLHF
clone size: few; D gene: NA; J gene: TRBJ2-3; V gene: TRBV6-5; CDR3 DNA: TGTGCCAGCAGGACTTCGCTAACGCAGTATTTT; CDR3 protein: CASRTSLTQYF
clone size: NA; D gene: TRBD2; J gene: TRBJ2-5; V gene: TRBV3-1/TRBV3-2; CDR3 DNA: TGTGCCAGCAGCCGCCGGACTAGCGGGAGAGGTGAGACCCAGTACTTC; CDR3 protein: CASSRRTSGRGETQYF
clone size: NA; D gene: NA; J gene: TRBJ1-1; V gene: TRBV6-5; CDR3 DNA: TGTGCCAGCAGTTACTCGAGTACAGGGAACACTGAAGCTTTCTTT; CDR3 protein: CASSYSSTGNTEAFF
clone size: once; D gene: TRBD1; J gene: TRBJ2-7; V gene: TRBV27; CDR3 DNA: TGTGCCAGCAGTCTGTCAGGGGGCTTGAACTACGAGCAGTACTTC; CDR3 protein: CASSLSGGLNYEQYF
clone size: NA; D gene: NA; J gene: TRBJ1-3; V gene: TRBV6-5; CDR3 DNA: TGTGCCAGCAGTTACTCGAGCGGGGGTTCTGGAAACACCATATATTTT; CDR3 protein: CASSYSSGGSGNTIYF
clone size: NA; D gene: NA; J gene: TRBJ2-6; V gene: TRBV10-3; CDR3 DNA: TGTGCCATCAGTGATGAGGGGAGGTTGACTGGGGCCAACGTCCTGACTTTC; CDR3 protein: CAISDEGRLTGANVLTF
clone size: NA; D gene: NA; J gene: TRBJ2-7; V gene: TRBV6-2/TRBV6-3; CDR3 DNA: TGTGCCAGCAGCCTCGGGAGTCTCTTGGGGGAGCAGTACTTC; CDR3 protein: CASSLGSLLGEQYF
clone size: NA; D gene: TRBD2; J gene: TRBJ2-7; V gene: TRBV27; CDR3 DNA: TGTGCCAGCAGTTTAGGAGGCGGGAGTTTGAGGGAGCAGTACTTC; CDR3 protein: CASSLGGGSLREQYF
clone size: NA; D gene: TRBD1; J gene: TRBJ1-2; V gene: TRBV5-1; CDR3 DNA: TGCGCCAGCAGCTTGGTTCAGGGGGCGCCCGGCTACACCTTC; CDR3 protein: CASSLVQGAPGYTF
clone size: NA; D gene: NA; J gene: TRBJ2-6; V gene: TRBV28; CDR3 DNA: TGTGCCAGCAGGGACCCAGGGGCTGGGGCCAACGTCCTGACTTTC; CDR3 protein: CASRDPGAGANVLTF
clone size: NA; D gene: TRBD1; J gene: TRBJ2-5; V gene: TRBV5-1; CDR3 DNA: TGCGCCAGCAGCTTGGACAGGGGGGCTCAAGAGACCCAGTACTTC; CDR3 protein: CASSLDRGAQETQYF
clone size: NA; D gene: NA; J gene: TRBJ1-1; V gene: TRBV6-5; CDR3 DNA: TGTGCCAGCAGTTCTATGCCAGGGCGGATGAACACTGAAGCTTTCTTT; CDR3 protein: CASSSMPGRMNTEAFF
clone size: NA; D gene: NA; J gene: TRBJ2-7; V gene: TRBV3-1/TRBV3-2; CDR3 DNA: TGTGCCAGCAGCCAAGGAAGGGGGTCCTACGAGCAGTACTTC; CDR3 protein: CASSQGRGSYEQYF
clone size: once; D gene: NA; J gene: TRBJ2-2; V gene: TRBV4-3; CDR3 DNA: TGCGCCAGCAGCCAAGATCCGTCCCCCGGGGAGCTGTTTTTT; CDR3 protein: CASSQDPSPGELFF
clone size: NA; D gene: NA; J gene: TRBJ2-5; V gene: TRBV28; CDR3 DNA: TGTGCCAGCAGGGCCCCCACAGGGTTGGAGACCCAGTACTTC; CDR3 protein: CASRAPTGLETQYF
clone size: NA; D gene: NA; J gene: TRBJ1-5; V gene: TRBV2; CDR3 DNA: TGTGCCAGCAATTACCAGGGTATCGGTCACCAGCCCCAGCATTTT; CDR3 protein: CASNYQGIGHQPQHF
clone size: NA; D gene: TRBD2; J gene: TRBJ2-1; V gene: TRBV28; CDR3 DNA: TGTGCCAGCACCAAATCGGCCGGGACTAGGGACAATGAGCAGTTCTTC; CDR3 protein: CASTKSAGTRDNEQFF
clone size: once; D gene: NA; J gene: TRBJ2-2; V gene: TRBV28; CDR3 DNA: TGTGCCAGCGCGGCAGGGTACAGCACCGGGGAGCTGTTTTTT; CDR3 protein: CASAAGYSTGELFF
clone size: NA; D gene: TRBD1; J gene: TRBJ2-1; V gene: TRBV24-1; CDR3 DNA: TGTGCCACCGGGGCAGGGGGCATGTACAATGAGCAGTTCTTC; CDR3 protein: CATGAGGMYNEQFF